These T cell receptor beta chains were read from a single sample in a study of cytomegalovirus exposure and HLA in healthy donors. TCRdb's table, derived via immunoSEQ multiplex PCR, lists solely in-frame clones and lacks some. The table gives tens of thousands of clones; the top ten clones make up 9% to 15% of it. Sample: PBMCs. The receptors come from a woman aged 25 to 39 in good health and CMV-seropositive. The CDR3 runs from the conserved cysteine through the conserved F or W. The D gene is left open where the match is weak.

d_call: TRBD1; v_call: TRBV5-1; j_call: TRBJ2-7; cdr3_aa: CASSLRPRIRDRFYEQYF; cdr3_nt: TGCGCCAGCAGCCTTCGCCCCCGGATTCGGGACAGGTTTTACGAGCAGTACTTC
d_call: .; v_call: TRBV10-3; j_call: TRBJ1-5; cdr3_aa: CAISESRWDQPQHF; cdr3_nt: TGTGCCATCAGTGAGTCGAGGTGGGATCAGCCCCAGCATTTT
d_call: .; v_call: TRBV5-4; j_call: TRBJ2-3; cdr3_aa: CASSLGTSDTQYF; cdr3_nt: TGTGCCAGCAGCCTAGGGACTTCAGATACGCAGTATTTT
d_call: .; v_call: TRBV6-5; j_call: TRBJ2-5; cdr3_aa: CASSYNVGETQYF; cdr3_nt: TGTGCCAGCAGTTATAACGTCGGGGAGACCCAGTACTTC
d_call: TRBD1; v_call: TRBV2; j_call: TRBJ2-5; cdr3_aa: CASSEAMGRGQETQYF; cdr3_nt: TGTGCCAGCAGTGAAGCAATGGGCAGGGGGCAAGAGACCCAGTACTTC
d_call: .; v_call: TRBV9; j_call: TRBJ1-6; cdr3_aa: CASSVAGEFSPLHF; cdr3_nt: TGTGCCAGCAGCGTAGCCGGGGAATTTTCACCCCTCCACTTT
d_call: TRBD1; v_call: TRBV19; j_call: TRBJ1-4; cdr3_aa: CASSKGAGSEKLFF; cdr3_nt: TGTGCCAGTAGTAAGGGGGCAGGGAGTGAAAAACTGTTTTTT
d_call: .; v_call: TRBV6-1; j_call: TRBJ1-2; cdr3_aa: CASSRLPNYGYTF; cdr3_nt: TGTGCCAGCTCTAGACTGCCCAACTATGGCTACACCTTC
d_call: .; v_call: TRBV6-5; j_call: TRBJ1-2; cdr3_aa: CASSPGDYGYTF; cdr3_nt: TGTGCCAGCAGCCCAGGGGACTATGGCTACACCTTC
d_call: .; v_call: TRBV30; j_call: TRBJ1-2; cdr3_aa: CAWAEDSNYGYTF; cdr3_nt: TGTGCCTGGGCCGAGGACAGCAACTATGGCTACACCTTC
d_call: .; v_call: TRBV7-9; j_call: TRBJ1-1; cdr3_aa: CASSLGVTEAFF; cdr3_nt: TGTGCCAGCAGCTTAGGAGTTACTGAAGCTTTCTTT
d_call: TRBD1; v_call: TRBV13; j_call: TRBJ1-2; cdr3_aa: CASSPDRDYGYTF; cdr3_nt: TGTGCCAGCAGCCCGGACAGGGACTATGGCTACACCTTC
d_call: TRBD1; v_call: TRBV10-2; j_call: TRBJ1-4; cdr3_aa: CASRASRGREKLFF; cdr3_nt: TGCGCCAGCAGGGCGAGCAGGGGGCGTGAAAAACTGTTTTTT
d_call: .; v_call: TRBV9; j_call: TRBJ2-3; cdr3_aa: CASSVDQGSDTQYF; cdr3_nt: TGTGCCAGCAGCGTAGATCAGGGATCAGATACGCAGTATTTT
d_call: TRBD1; v_call: TRBV30; j_call: TRBJ1-2; cdr3_aa: CAWSVHRGSHGYTF; cdr3_nt: TGTGCCTGGAGTGTACACAGGGGAAGTCATGGCTACACCTTC
d_call: .; v_call: TRBV6-1; j_call: TRBJ2-2; cdr3_aa: CASSHRDTTGELFF; cdr3_nt: TGTGCCAGCAGTCACCGGGACACCACCGGGGAGCTGTTTTTT
d_call: .; v_call: TRBV7-3; j_call: TRBJ1-1; cdr3_aa: CASSLDRNTEAFF; cdr3_nt: TGTGCCAGCAGCTTAGACAGAAACACTGAAGCTTTCTTT
d_call: .; v_call: TRBV19; j_call: TRBJ2-7; cdr3_aa: CASSIGHSSYEQYF; cdr3_nt: TGTGCCAGTAGTATAGGACACAGCTCCTACGAGCAGTACTTC
d_call: TRBD2; v_call: TRBV5-4; j_call: TRBJ2-5; cdr3_aa: CASSLDSGGSNGETQYF; cdr3_nt: TGTGCCAGCAGCTTGGATAGCGGGGGTTCCAACGGAGAGACCCAGTACTTC
d_call: .; v_call: TRBV19; j_call: TRBJ1-5; cdr3_aa: CASTRRDSNQPQHF; cdr3_nt: TGTGCCAGTACCAGGAGGGATAGCAATCAGCCCCAGCATTTT
d_call: .; v_call: TRBV2; j_call: TRBJ2-3; cdr3_aa: CASSDSGSTDTQYF; cdr3_nt: TGTGCCAGCAGTGATAGCGGAAGCACAGATACGCAGTATTTT
d_call: TRBD2; v_call: TRBV6-1; j_call: TRBJ2-7; cdr3_aa: CASRSPGLDGYEQYF; cdr3_nt: TGTGCCAGCAGGTCTCCGGGACTAGACGGCTACGAGCAGTACTTC
d_call: .; v_call: TRBV30; j_call: TRBJ1-6; cdr3_aa: CAWSVPGLPINSPLHF; cdr3_nt: TGTGCCTGGAGTGTACCGGGACTCCCCATTAATTCACCCCTCCACTTT
d_call: TRBD2; v_call: TRBV11-2; j_call: TRBJ2-7; cdr3_aa: CASSFGTSGSYEQYF; cdr3_nt: TGTGCCAGCAGCTTCGGGACTAGCGGGAGCTACGAGCAGTACTTC
d_call: .; v_call: TRBV4-2; j_call: TRBJ1-5; cdr3_aa: CASSQDWAQNQPQHF; cdr3_nt: TGTGCCAGCAGCCAAGATTGGGCACAGAATCAGCCCCAGCATTTT
d_call: TRBD2; v_call: TRBV6-4; j_call: TRBJ2-1; cdr3_aa: CASSITSGGRDEQFF; cdr3_nt: TGTGCCAGCAGTATAACTAGCGGGGGACGAGATGAGCAGTTCTTC
d_call: .; v_call: TRBV4-1; j_call: TRBJ2-7; cdr3_aa: CASSQVVGYEQYF; cdr3_nt: TGCGCCAGCAGCCAAGTGGTCGGCTACGAGCAGTACTTC
d_call: TRBD1; v_call: TRBV9; j_call: TRBJ1-5; cdr3_aa: CASRRTGHAPGRQPQHF; cdr3_nt: TGTGCCAGCAGGCGGACAGGGCACGCTCCGGGGCGGCAGCCCCAGCATTTT
d_call: .; v_call: TRBV6-5; j_call: TRBJ2-5; cdr3_aa: CASSYLRARETQYF; cdr3_nt: TGTGCCAGCAGTTACTTGAGGGCCAGGGAGACCCAGTACTTC
d_call: .; v_call: TRBV5-1; j_call: TRBJ1-4; cdr3_aa: CASRAGTMNEKLFF; cdr3_nt: TGCGCCAGCAGGGCCGGGACAATGAATGAAAAACTGTTTTTT
d_call: .; v_call: TRBV6-5; j_call: TRBJ2-7; cdr3_aa: CASSYRGGGAEQYF; cdr3_nt: TGTGCCAGCAGTTACCGAGGAGGGGGCGCCGAGCAGTACTTC
d_call: .; v_call: TRBV6-5; j_call: TRBJ2-7; cdr3_aa: CASLAASYEQYF; cdr3_nt: TGTGCCAGCCTAGCCGCTTCCTACGAGCAGTACTTC
d_call: .; v_call: TRBV5-6; j_call: TRBJ2-5; cdr3_aa: CASSSGTLQETQYF; cdr3_nt: TGTGCCAGCAGCTCGGGGACACTCCAAGAGACCCAGTACTTC
d_call: TRBD1; v_call: TRBV29-1; j_call: TRBJ1-1; cdr3_aa: CSVNFQGAAFF; cdr3_nt: TGCAGCGTTAACTTCCAGGGGGCAGCTTTCTTT
d_call: TRBD2; v_call: TRBV29-1; j_call: TRBJ2-1; cdr3_aa: CSVDERGAYDNEQFF; cdr3_nt: TGCAGCGTTGACGAGCGGGGGGCCTACGACAATGAGCAGTTCTTC
d_call: .; v_call: TRBV27; j_call: TRBJ1-2; cdr3_aa: CATQGGYTF; cdr3_nt: TGTGCCACCCAGGGTGGCTACACCTTC
d_call: TRBD1; v_call: TRBV5-6; j_call: TRBJ2-1; cdr3_aa: CASSPTGDQREQFF; cdr3_nt: TGTGCCAGCAGCCCCACAGGGGATCAGCGTGAGCAGTTCTTC
d_call: .; v_call: TRBV6-1; j_call: TRBJ1-2; cdr3_aa: CASSEAVRVVGYTF; cdr3_nt: TGTGCCAGCAGTGAAGCTGTCAGGGTGGTAGGCTACACCTTC
d_call: .; v_call: TRBV25-1; j_call: TRBJ1-4; cdr3_aa: CASSGETPNEKLFF; cdr3_nt: TGTGCCAGCAGTGGGGAGACCCCTAATGAAAAACTGTTTTTT
d_call: .; v_call: TRBV7-2; j_call: TRBJ1-1; cdr3_aa: CASSLWGGQAFF; cdr3_nt: TGTGCCAGCAGCCTATGGGGGGGGCAGGCTTTCTTT
d_call: .; v_call: TRBV11-3; j_call: TRBJ2-1; cdr3_aa: CASSDLASSYNEQFF; cdr3_nt: TGTGCCAGCAGCGATCTAGCGAGCTCCTACAATGAGCAGTTCTTC
d_call: TRBD2; v_call: TRBV5-1; j_call: TRBJ2-3; cdr3_aa: CASSLGTSSDTDTQYF; cdr3_nt: TGCGCCAGCAGCCTGGGGACTAGCTCTGACACAGATACGCAGTATTTT
d_call: .; v_call: TRBV30; j_call: TRBJ1-2; cdr3_aa: CAWSVLAVGGYTF; cdr3_nt: TGTGCCTGGAGTGTACTGGCGGTTGGCGGCTACACCTTC
d_call: .; v_call: TRBV14; j_call: TRBJ1-6; cdr3_aa: CASSQYQGNSPLHF; cdr3_nt: TGTGCCAGCAGCCAATACCAGGGGAATTCACCCCTCCACTTT
d_call: TRBD1; v_call: TRBV15; j_call: TRBJ1-2; cdr3_aa: CATSREQGAWGYTF; cdr3_nt: TGTGCCACCAGCAGAGAGCAGGGGGCGTGGGGCTACACCTTC
d_call: TRBD2; v_call: TRBV28; j_call: TRBJ2-6; cdr3_aa: CASSGGGTGANVLTF; cdr3_nt: TGTGCCAGCAGTGGGGGGGGGACTGGGGCCAACGTCCTGACTTTC
d_call: .; v_call: TRBV28; j_call: TRBJ2-7; cdr3_aa: CASSSGFAYEQYF; cdr3_nt: TGTGCCAGCAGTTCGGGATTCGCCTACGAGCAGTACTTC
d_call: TRBD1; v_call: TRBV19; j_call: TRBJ2-7; cdr3_aa: CALVMDREVHEQYF; cdr3_nt: TGTGCCCTAGTGATGGACAGGGAAGTCCACGAGCAGTACTTC
d_call: TRBD1; v_call: TRBV30; j_call: TRBJ1-5; cdr3_aa: CAWSLTGVGQPQHF; cdr3_nt: TGTGCCTGGAGTCTCACAGGGGTGGGGCAGCCCCAGCATTTT
d_call: .; v_call: TRBV18; j_call: TRBJ1-5; cdr3_aa: CASSPDTSNQPQHF; cdr3_nt: TGTGCCAGCTCACCGGACACTAGCAATCAGCCCCAGCATTTT
d_call: .; v_call: TRBV4-1; j_call: TRBJ1-2; cdr3_aa: CASSQTGIYGYTF; cdr3_nt: TGCGCCAGCAGCCAAACAGGTATCTATGGCTACACCTTC
d_call: .; v_call: TRBV5-4; j_call: TRBJ2-5; cdr3_aa: CASSAQQETQYF; cdr3_nt: TGTGCCAGCAGCGCCCAGCAAGAGACCCAGTACTTC
d_call: TRBD1; v_call: TRBV7-9; j_call: TRBJ2-2; cdr3_aa: CASSPRQGDNTGELFF; cdr3_nt: TGTGCCAGCAGCCCACGACAGGGGGATAACACCGGGGAGCTGTTTTTT